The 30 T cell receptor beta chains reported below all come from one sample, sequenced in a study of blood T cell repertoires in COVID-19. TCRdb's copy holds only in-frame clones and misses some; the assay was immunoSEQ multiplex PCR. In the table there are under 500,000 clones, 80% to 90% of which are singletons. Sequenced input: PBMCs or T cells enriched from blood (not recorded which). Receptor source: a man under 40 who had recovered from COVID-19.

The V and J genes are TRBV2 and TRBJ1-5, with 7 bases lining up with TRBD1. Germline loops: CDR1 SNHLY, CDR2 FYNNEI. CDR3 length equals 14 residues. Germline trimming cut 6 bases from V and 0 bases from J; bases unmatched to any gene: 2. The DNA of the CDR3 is TGTGCCAGCAGGCGGGACAGTAGCAATCAGCCCCAGCATTTT. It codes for CASRRDSSNQPQHF.

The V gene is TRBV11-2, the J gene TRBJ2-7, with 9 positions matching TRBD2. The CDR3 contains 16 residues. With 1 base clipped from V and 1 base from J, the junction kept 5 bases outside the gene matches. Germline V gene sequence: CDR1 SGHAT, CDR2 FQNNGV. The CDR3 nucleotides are TGTGCCAGCAGCTTAGCGTCGACTAGCGGATCCTACGAGCAGTACTTC. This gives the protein CASSLASTSGSYEQYF.

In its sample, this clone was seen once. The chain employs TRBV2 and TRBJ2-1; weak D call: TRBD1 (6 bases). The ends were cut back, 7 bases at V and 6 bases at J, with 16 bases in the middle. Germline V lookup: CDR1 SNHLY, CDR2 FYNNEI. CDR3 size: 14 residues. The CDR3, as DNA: TGTGCCAGCATAGTTTTACGGGACATCAATGAGCAGTTCTTC. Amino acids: CASIVLRDINEQFF.

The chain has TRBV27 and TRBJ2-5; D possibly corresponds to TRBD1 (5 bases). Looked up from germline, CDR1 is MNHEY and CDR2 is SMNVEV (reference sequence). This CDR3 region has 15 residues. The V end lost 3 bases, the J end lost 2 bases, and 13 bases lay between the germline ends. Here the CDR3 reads CASSFRADTQETQYF. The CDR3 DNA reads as TGTGCCAGCAGTTTCAGGGCGGACACGCAAGAGACCCAGTACTTC.

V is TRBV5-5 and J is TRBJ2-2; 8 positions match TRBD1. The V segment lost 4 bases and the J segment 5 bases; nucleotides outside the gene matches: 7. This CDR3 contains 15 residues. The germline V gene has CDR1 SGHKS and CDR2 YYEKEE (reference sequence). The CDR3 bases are TGTGCCAGCAGCACTGACAGGGGAGGAACCGGGGAGCTGTTTTTT. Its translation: CASSTDRGGTGELFF.

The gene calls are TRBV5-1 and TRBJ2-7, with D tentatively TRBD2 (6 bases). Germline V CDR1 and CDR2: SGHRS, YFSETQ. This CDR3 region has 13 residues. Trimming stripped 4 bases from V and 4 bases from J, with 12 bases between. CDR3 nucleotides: TGCGCCAGCAGCATTGGCGGGACTTACGAGCAGTACTTC. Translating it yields CASSIGGTYEQYF.

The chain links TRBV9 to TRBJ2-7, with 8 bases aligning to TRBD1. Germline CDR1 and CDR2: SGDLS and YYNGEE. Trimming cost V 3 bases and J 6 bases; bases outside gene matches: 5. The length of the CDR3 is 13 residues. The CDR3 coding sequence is TGTGCCAGCAGCGCCGGACAGGGCATCGAGCAGTACTTC. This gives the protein CASSAGQGIEQYF.

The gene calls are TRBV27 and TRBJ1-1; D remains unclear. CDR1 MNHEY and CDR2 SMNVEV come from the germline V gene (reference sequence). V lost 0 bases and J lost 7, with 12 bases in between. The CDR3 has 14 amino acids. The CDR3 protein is CASSLSDFGVEAFF. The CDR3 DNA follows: TGTGCCAGCAGTTTATCGGATTTCGGGGTTGAAGCTTTCTTT.

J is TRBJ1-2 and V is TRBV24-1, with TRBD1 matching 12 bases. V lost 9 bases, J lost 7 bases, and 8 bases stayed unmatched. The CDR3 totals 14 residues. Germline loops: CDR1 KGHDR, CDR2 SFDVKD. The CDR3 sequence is CATSSGTGGFGYTF. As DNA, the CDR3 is TGTGCCACCTCCTCCGGGACAGGGGGCTTTGGCTACACCTTC.

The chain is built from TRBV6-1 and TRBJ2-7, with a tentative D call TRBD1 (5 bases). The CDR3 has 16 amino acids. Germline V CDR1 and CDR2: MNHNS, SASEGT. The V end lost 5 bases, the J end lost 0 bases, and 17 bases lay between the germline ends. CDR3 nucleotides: TGTGCCAGCAGTAAAGATACAGGAACCGTCTCCTACGAGCAGTACTTC. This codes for CASSKDTGTVSYEQYF.

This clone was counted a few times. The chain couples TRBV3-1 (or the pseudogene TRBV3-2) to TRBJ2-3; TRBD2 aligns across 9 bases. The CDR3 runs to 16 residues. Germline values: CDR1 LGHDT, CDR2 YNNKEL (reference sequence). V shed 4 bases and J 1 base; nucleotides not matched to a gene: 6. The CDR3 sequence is CASSRHSSGGTDTQYF. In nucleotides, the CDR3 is TGTGCCAGCAGCCGACATTCTAGCGGGGGCACAGATACGCAGTATTTT.

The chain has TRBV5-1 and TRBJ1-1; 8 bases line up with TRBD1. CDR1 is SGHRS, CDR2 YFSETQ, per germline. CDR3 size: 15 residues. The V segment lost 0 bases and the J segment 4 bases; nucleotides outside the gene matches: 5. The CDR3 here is CASSLDQGASTEAFF. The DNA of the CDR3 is TGCGCCAGCAGCTTGGATCAGGGGGCAAGCACTGAAGCTTTCTTT.

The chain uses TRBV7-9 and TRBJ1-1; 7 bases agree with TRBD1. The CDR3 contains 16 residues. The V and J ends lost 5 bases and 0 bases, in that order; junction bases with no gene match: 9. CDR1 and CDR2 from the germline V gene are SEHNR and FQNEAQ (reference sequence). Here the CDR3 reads CASSQQGNIMNTEAFF. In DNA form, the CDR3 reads TGTGCCAGCAGCCAACAGGGGAACATCATGAACACTGAAGCTTTCTTT.

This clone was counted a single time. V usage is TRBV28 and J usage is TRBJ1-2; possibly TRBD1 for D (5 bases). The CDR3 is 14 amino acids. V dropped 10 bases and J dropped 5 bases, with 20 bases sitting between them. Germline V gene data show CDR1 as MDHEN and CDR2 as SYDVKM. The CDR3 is CATDPKTEHYGYTF. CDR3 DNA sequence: TGTGCCACCGACCCTAAGACAGAACATTATGGCTACACCTTC.

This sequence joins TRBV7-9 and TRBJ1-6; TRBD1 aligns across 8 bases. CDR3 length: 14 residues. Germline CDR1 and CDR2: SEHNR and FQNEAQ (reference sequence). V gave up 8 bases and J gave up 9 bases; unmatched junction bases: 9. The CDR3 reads CASRRSGGSSPLHF. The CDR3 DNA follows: TGTGCCAGCCGTAGATCAGGGGGCAGTTCACCCCTCCACTTT. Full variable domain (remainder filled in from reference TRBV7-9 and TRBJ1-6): DTGVSQNPRHKITKRGQNVTFRCDPISEHNRLYWYRQTLGQGPEFLTYFQNEAQLEKSRLLSDRFSAERPKGSFSTLEIQRTEQGDSAMYLCASRRSGGSSPLHFGNGTRLTVT.

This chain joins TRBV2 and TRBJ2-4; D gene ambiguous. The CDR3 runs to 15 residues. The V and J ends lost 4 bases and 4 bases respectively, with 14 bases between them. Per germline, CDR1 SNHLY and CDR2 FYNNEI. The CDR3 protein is CASSGAAPAKNIQYF. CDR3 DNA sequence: TGTGCCAGCAGTGGGGCAGCCCCGGCGAAAAACATTCAGTACTTC.

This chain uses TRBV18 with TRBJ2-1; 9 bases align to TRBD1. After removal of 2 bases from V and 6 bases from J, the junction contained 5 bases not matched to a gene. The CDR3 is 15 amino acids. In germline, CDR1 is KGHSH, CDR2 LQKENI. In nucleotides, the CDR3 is TGTGCCAGCTCACCAACACAGGGGGCTTTCAATGAGCAGTTCTTC. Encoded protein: CASSPTQGAFNEQFF.

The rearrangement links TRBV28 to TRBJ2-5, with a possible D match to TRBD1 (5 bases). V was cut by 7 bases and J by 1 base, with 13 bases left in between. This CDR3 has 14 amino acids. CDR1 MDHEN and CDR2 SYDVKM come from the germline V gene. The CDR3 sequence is CASNIADSQETQYF. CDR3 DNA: TGTGCCAGCAATATCGCAGACAGCCAAGAGACCCAGTACTTC. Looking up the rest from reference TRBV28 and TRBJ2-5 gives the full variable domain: DVKVTQSSRYLVKRTGEKVFLECVQDMDHENMFWYRQDPGLGLRLIYFSYDVKMKEKGDIPEGYSVSREKKERFSLILESASTNQTSMYLCASNIADSQETQYFGPGTRLLVL.

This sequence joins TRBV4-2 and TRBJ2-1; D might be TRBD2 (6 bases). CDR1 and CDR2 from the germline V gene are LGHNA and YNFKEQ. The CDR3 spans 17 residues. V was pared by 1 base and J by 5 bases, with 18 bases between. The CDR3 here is CASSQVSGALANNEQFF. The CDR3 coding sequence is TGTGCCAGCAGCCAAGTTTCGGGAGCACTAGCAAACAATGAGCAGTTCTTC.

The CDR3 is CASGKGLADEQYF. In DNA form, the CDR3 reads TGTGCTAGTGGTAAAGGACTAGCCGACGAGCAGTACTTC. The chain joins TRBV12-5 to TRBJ2-7; 8 nucleotides align to TRBD2. After removal of 5 bases from V and 5 bases from J, the junction contained 5 bases not matched to a gene. The CDR3 sequence is 13 residues long. Germline CDR1 LGHNT, CDR2 FRNRAP.

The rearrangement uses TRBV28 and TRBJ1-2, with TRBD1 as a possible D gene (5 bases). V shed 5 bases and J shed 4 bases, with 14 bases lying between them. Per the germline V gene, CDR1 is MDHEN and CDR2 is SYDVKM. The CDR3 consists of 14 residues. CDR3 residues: CASSVEQEIYGYTF. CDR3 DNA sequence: TGTGCCAGCAGTGTCGAACAGGAGATCTATGGCTACACCTTC.

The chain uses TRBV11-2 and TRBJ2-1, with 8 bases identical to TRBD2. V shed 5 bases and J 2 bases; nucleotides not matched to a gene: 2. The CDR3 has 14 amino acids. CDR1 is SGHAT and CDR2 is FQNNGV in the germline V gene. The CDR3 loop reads CASSLSGTYNEQFF. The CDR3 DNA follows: TGTGCCAGCAGCCTTAGCGGGACCTACAATGAGCAGTTCTTC.

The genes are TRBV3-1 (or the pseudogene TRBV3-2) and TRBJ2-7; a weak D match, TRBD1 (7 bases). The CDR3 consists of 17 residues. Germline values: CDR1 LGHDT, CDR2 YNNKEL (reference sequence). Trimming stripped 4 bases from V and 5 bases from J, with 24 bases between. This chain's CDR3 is CASSPSMDRQGGNEQYF. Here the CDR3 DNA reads TGTGCCAGCAGCCCAAGCATGGACCGACAGGGCGGGAACGAGCAGTACTTC.

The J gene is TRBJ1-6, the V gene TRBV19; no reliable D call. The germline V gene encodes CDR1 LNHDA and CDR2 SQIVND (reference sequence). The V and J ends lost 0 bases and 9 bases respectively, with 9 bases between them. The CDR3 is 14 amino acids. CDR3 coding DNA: TGTGCCAGTAGTATAGATGCGCAACGTTCACCCCTCCACTTT. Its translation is CASSIDAQRSPLHF. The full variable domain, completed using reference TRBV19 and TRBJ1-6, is DGGITQSPKYLFRKEGQNVTLSCEQNLNHDAMYWYRQDPGQGLRLIYYSQIVNDFQKGDIAEGYSVSREKKESFPLTVTSAQKNPTAFYLCASSIDAQRSPLHFGNGTRLTVT.

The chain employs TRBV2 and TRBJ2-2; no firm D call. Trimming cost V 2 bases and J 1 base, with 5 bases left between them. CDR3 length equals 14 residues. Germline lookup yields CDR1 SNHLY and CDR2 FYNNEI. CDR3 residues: CASSETRNTGELFF. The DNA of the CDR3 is TGTGCCAGCAGTGAAACCAGGAACACCGGGGAGCTGTTTTTT.

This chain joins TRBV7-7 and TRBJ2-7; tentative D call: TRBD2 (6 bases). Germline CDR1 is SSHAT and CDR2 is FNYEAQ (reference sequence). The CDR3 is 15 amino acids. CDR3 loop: CASYSSGVSSYEQYF. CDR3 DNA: TGTGCTAGCTATAGTTCGGGAGTCAGCTCCTACGAGCAGTACTTC.

Written as DNA, the CDR3 is TGTGCCAGCAGTCACCTGGGACAGGGGCCCACCGGGGAGCTGTTTTTT. Its translation: CASSHLGQGPTGELFF. This chain uses TRBV6-2 or TRBV6-3 with TRBJ2-2; 10 nucleotides match TRBD1. J gave up 4 bases and V 5 bases, and 7 bases lay outside the gene matches. Germline CDR1 MNHEY, CDR2 SVGEGT. CDR3 length: 16 residues.

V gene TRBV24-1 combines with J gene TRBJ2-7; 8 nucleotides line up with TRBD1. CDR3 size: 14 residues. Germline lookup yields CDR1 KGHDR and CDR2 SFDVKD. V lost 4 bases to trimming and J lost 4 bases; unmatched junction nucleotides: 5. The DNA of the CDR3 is TGTGCCACCAGTGAGGCAGGGGGCGGGTACGAGCAGTACTTC. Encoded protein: CATSEAGGGYEQYF.

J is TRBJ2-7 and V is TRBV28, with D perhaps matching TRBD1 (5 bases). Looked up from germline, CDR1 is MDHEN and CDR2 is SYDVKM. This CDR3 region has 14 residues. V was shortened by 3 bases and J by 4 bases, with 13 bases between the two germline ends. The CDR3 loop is CASSFGAGVYEQYF. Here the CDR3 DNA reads TGTGCCAGCAGTTTTGGGGCAGGAGTTTACGAGCAGTACTTC.

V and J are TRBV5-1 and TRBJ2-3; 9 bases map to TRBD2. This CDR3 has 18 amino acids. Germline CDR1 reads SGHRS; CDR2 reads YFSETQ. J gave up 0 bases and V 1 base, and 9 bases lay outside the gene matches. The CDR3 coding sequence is TGCGCCAGCAGCTTGCTGCGACTAGCGGAGACGAGCACAGATACGCAGTATTTT. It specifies CASSLLRLAETSTDTQYF.